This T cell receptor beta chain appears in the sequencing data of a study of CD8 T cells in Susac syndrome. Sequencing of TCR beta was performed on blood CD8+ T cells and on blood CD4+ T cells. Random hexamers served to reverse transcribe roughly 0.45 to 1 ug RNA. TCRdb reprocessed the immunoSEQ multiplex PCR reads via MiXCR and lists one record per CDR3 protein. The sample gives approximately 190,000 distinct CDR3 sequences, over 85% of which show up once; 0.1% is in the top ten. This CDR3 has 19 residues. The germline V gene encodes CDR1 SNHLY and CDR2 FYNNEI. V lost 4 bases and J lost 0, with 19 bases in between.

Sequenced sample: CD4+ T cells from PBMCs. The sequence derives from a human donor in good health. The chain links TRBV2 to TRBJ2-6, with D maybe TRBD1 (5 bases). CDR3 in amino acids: CASSADGHRHGSGANVLTF. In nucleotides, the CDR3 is TGTGCCAGCAGTGCCGACGGACATCGGCACGGCTCTGGGGCCAACGTCCTGACTTTC.